This is a list of T cell receptor beta chains from one sample in a study of chemoradiotherapy in HPV16-positive cancers. Sequencing was performed with immunoSEQ multiplex PCR; in TCRdb, only in-frame clones are kept and a portion is missing. The data show some 17,000 clones, 90% to 95% seen once. The source was blood, collected from a patient who underwent chemoradiotherapy. All receptors derive from a human donor with HPV-associated anogenital cancer. The CDR3 runs from the conserved cysteine through the conserved F or W. A D gene is named only where the DNA matches it firmly.

D gene,V gene,J gene,CDR3 protein
TRBD2,TRBV7-9,TRBJ2-1,CASSSGLAGANEQFF
TRBD1,TRBV7-9,TRBJ2-1,CASGTGAFF
.,TRBV27,TRBJ1-2,CASRAPQGNGYTF
TRBD2,TRBV5-4,TRBJ2-3,CASSTSGGAEDTQYF
.,TRBV7-9,TRBJ2-5,CASSFRREQETQYF
.,TRBV6-6,TRBJ1-4,CASSTGTHNEKLFF
.,TRBV5-1,TRBJ2-7,CASSIPSDTYEQYF
.,TRBV30,TRBJ2-5,CAWSRDQETQYF
TRBD1,TRBV6-1,TRBJ1-6,CASSAGTAGNDNSPLHF
TRBD1,TRBV6-1,TRBJ1-5,CASRTGNNQPQHF
TRBD1,TRBV25-1,TRBJ2-2,CASSDGQGWGTGELFF
TRBD1,TRBV7-9,TRBJ1-6,CASSLGGQGRNSPLHF
.,TRBV9,TRBJ1-1,CASSVGQLTEAFF
.,TRBV9,TRBJ2-1,CASSAFQVGYEQFF
.,TRBV10-2,TRBJ2-3,CASSHGVGMRTDTQYF
.,TRBV6-7,TRBJ1-3,CASSYSPVISGNTIYF
.,TRBV11-2,TRBJ1-6,CASSLGGEGSPLHF
TRBD1,TRBV4-1,TRBJ2-4,CASSHNRDRGNIQYF
.,TRBV7-2,TRBJ1-2,CASSSRRQTLQGGYTF
TRBD1,TRBV5-6,TRBJ2-2,CASSKTGLNAGELFF
.,TRBV11-2,TRBJ1-1,CASSRTGAVMNTEAFF
TRBD1,TRBV30,TRBJ1-2,CAWRAGGQGFYGYTF
.,TRBV5-1,TRBJ1-2,CASSMEGEGYGYTF
.,TRBV23-1,TRBJ1-2,CASNPGGGYTF
TRBD2,TRBV2,TRBJ2-2,CASSGEIMTSGGAKLFF
.,TRBV21-1,TRBJ2-7,CASSSRRLAGGLSSYEQYF
TRBD1,TRBV30,TRBJ1-5,CAWSVQGHQPQHF
TRBD2,TRBV2,TRBJ2-5,CASSRRGGETQYF
.,TRBV19,TRBJ2-6,CASSMFAWGSGANVLTF
TRBD1,TRBV29-1,TRBJ1-1,CSVVGRQGAIEAFF
TRBD1,TRBV5-4,TRBJ2-2,CASSGGQGIFTGELFF
.,TRBV20-1,TRBJ2-1,CSAWVGEQFF
.,TRBV10-1,TRBJ1-6,CASSEGGANSPLHF
.,TRBV5-1,TRBJ2-5,CASSLGARRETQYF
.,TRBV7-9,TRBJ1-2,CASSSLGTDYGYTF
TRBD1,TRBV5-4,TRBJ2-7,CASSLGTGGREQYF
TRBD1,TRBV5-1,TRBJ1-1,CASAGGLVGAEAFF
.,TRBV4-3,TRBJ1-2,CASSQDMRSHNYGYTF
TRBD1,TRBV30,TRBJ2-2,CARAEWTGPTGELFF
.,TRBV30,TRBJ1-1,CAWSLLLNTEAFF
.,TRBV7-2,TRBJ2-2,CASSRAGNTGELFF
TRBD1,TRBV13,TRBJ1-1,CASTTGDSPTEAFF
.,TRBV4-1,TRBJ2-6,CASSQDSGDPLGANVLTF
.,TRBV1,TRBJ2-6,CTSSNGSLSGANVLTF
TRBD2,TRBV6-5,TRBJ2-7,CASSISGGTFYEQYF
TRBD2,TRBV10-3,TRBJ2-2,CAISGLAGADTGELFF
.,TRBV15,TRBJ1-1,CATSREPTAYNTEAFF
.,TRBV15,TRBJ1-2,CATSRERTVKGYTF
.,TRBV5-1,TRBJ2-2,CASSLNWDTGELFF
.,TRBV7-2,TRBJ2-5,CASSFLPLTARETQYF
.,TRBV5-1,TRBJ2-1,CASSPVQGYNEQFF
.,TRBV2,TRBJ1-3,CASRRGLRDTIYF
TRBD2,TRBV29-1,TRBJ2-5,CSVPPLAGDQETQYF
.,TRBV5-1,TRBJ2-2,CASSLDTGELFF
TRBD2,TRBV7-2,TRBJ2-3,CASSIPGTSLGDTQYF
.,TRBV5-5,TRBJ2-4,CASSLPKRTAGYIQYF